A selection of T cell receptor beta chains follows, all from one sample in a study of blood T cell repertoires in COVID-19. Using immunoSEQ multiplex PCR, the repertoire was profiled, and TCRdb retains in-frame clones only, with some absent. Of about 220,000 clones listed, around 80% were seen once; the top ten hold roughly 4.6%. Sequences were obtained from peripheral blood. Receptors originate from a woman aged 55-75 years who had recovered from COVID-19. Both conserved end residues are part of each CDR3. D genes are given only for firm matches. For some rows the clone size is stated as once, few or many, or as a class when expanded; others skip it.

CDR3 protein: CASSFEPADYNSPLHF; CDR3 DNA: TGTGCCAGCAGTTTCGAACCGGCGGACTATAATTCACCCCTCCACTTT; V gene: TRBV6-5; J gene: TRBJ1-6; D gene: NA; clone size: NA
CDR3 protein: CASSQETASDQPQHF; CDR3 DNA: TGTGCCAGCAGCCAAGAAACAGCCTCAGATCAGCCCCAGCATTTT; V gene: TRBV4-2; J gene: TRBJ1-5; D gene: NA; clone size: NA
CDR3 protein: CASSQSLENRENTGELFF; CDR3 DNA: TGTGCCAGCAGCCAATCCCTGGAGAACAGGGAGAACACCGGGGAGCTGTTTTTT; V gene: TRBV16; J gene: TRBJ2-2; D gene: NA; clone size: NA
CDR3 protein: CASRTGTGVGYGYTF; CDR3 DNA: TGTGCCAGCAGGACCGGGACAGGGGTCGGCTATGGCTACACCTTC; V gene: TRBV5-4; J gene: TRBJ1-2; D gene: TRBD1; clone size: NA
CDR3 protein: CASSLEVEDEQFF; CDR3 DNA: TGTGCCAGCAGCTTAGAGGTAGAAGATGAGCAGTTCTTC; V gene: TRBV11-3; J gene: TRBJ2-1; D gene: NA; clone size: NA
CDR3 protein: CASSLQAGGAYSYNEQFF; CDR3 DNA: TGTGCCAGCAGCTTACAAGCGGGGGGTGCCTACTCCTACAATGAGCAGTTCTTC; V gene: TRBV7-2; J gene: TRBJ2-1; D gene: TRBD2; clone size: NA
CDR3 protein: CAWTGQYNSPLHF; CDR3 DNA: TGTGCCTGGACGGGACAGTATAATTCACCCCTCCACTTT; V gene: TRBV30; J gene: TRBJ1-6; D gene: TRBD1; clone size: few
CDR3 protein: CASSQPGQGAQPQHF; CDR3 DNA: TGTGCCAGCAGCCAACCGGGACAGGGCGCACAGCCCCAGCATTTT; V gene: TRBV4-2; J gene: TRBJ1-5; D gene: TRBD1; clone size: few
CDR3 protein: CASSPYPGQGMGEKLFF; CDR3 DNA: TGTGCCAGCAGCCCCTATCCGGGACAGGGTATGGGCGAAAAACTGTTTTTT; V gene: TRBV5-4; J gene: TRBJ1-4; D gene: TRBD1; clone size: NA
CDR3 protein: CASSFPQTIRDRDGYTF; CDR3 DNA: TGTGCCAGCAGTTTCCCCCAGACGATCCGGGACAGGGATGGCTACACCTTC; V gene: TRBV27; J gene: TRBJ1-2; D gene: TRBD1; clone size: NA
CDR3 protein: CASSQDLGGSSTDTQYF; CDR3 DNA: TGTGCCAGCAGCCAAGACTTGGGTGGCTCTAGCACAGATACGCAGTATTTT; V gene: TRBV7-3; J gene: TRBJ2-3; D gene: NA; clone size: NA
CDR3 protein: CASSESGAAGELFF; CDR3 DNA: TGCGCCAGCAGTGAGTCAGGGGCCGCCGGGGAGCTGTTTTTT; V gene: TRBV10-1; J gene: TRBJ2-2; D gene: NA; clone size: NA
CDR3 protein: CSASRDRVTGELFF; CDR3 DNA: TGCAGTGCTAGTAGGGACAGGGTCACCGGGGAGCTGTTTTTT; V gene: TRBV20-1; J gene: TRBJ2-2; D gene: TRBD1; clone size: NA
CDR3 protein: CASRLSWAPSYEQYF; CDR3 DNA: TGTGCCAGTAGGCTATCGTGGGCCCCGTCCTACGAGCAGTACTTC; V gene: TRBV19; J gene: TRBJ2-7; D gene: NA; clone size: NA
CDR3 protein: CASSLDQGSPLHF; CDR3 DNA: TGCGCCAGCAGCTTGGATCAGGGTTCACCCCTCCACTTT; V gene: TRBV5-1; J gene: TRBJ1-6; D gene: NA; clone size: few
CDR3 protein: CAYGTGGGYTF; CDR3 DNA: TGTGCCTATGGAACGGGAGGCGGCTACACCTTC; V gene: TRBV30; J gene: TRBJ1-2; D gene: NA; clone size: NA
CDR3 protein: CASSFTGGSWSPLHF; CDR3 DNA: TGTGCCAGCAGTTTCACAGGGGGATCATGGTCACCCCTCCACTTT; V gene: TRBV27; J gene: TRBJ1-6; D gene: TRBD1; clone size: NA
CDR3 protein: CASNPWTGGVYGYTF; CDR3 DNA: TGTGCCAGCAACCCGTGGACAGGGGGAGTCTATGGCTACACCTTC; V gene: TRBV28; J gene: TRBJ1-2; D gene: TRBD1; clone size: NA
CDR3 protein: CASSLSGTSGGYEQFF; CDR3 DNA: TGTGCCAGCAGTTTGTCAGGGACTAGCGGGGGTTATGAGCAGTTCTTC; V gene: TRBV27; J gene: TRBJ2-1; D gene: TRBD2; clone size: NA
CDR3 protein: CASSQSSGEAFF; CDR3 DNA: TGTGCCAGCAGCCAATCGTCAGGGGAAGCTTTCTTT; V gene: TRBV3-1/TRBV3-2; J gene: TRBJ1-1; D gene: NA; clone size: few
CDR3 protein: CASSSRTGRYGYTF; CDR3 DNA: TGTGCCAGCAGCTCTCGGACAGGGCGATATGGCTACACCTTC; V gene: TRBV7-9; J gene: TRBJ1-2; D gene: TRBD1; clone size: NA
CDR3 protein: CATSKRTGGAGTEAFF; CDR3 DNA: TGTGCCACCAGCAAAAGGACAGGGGGCGCGGGTACTGAAGCTTTCTTT; V gene: TRBV15; J gene: TRBJ1-1; D gene: TRBD1; clone size: NA
CDR3 protein: CASSSLAGGGTQYF; CDR3 DNA: TGTGCCAGCAGCTCCCTAGCGGGGGGTGGGACGCAGTATTTT; V gene: TRBV5-4; J gene: TRBJ2-3; D gene: TRBD2; clone size: NA
CDR3 protein: CASSESYWRGGPYEQYF; CDR3 DNA: TGTGCCAGCAGTGAATCCTACTGGCGGGGGGGTCCCTACGAGCAGTACTTC; V gene: TRBV6-1; J gene: TRBJ2-7; D gene: TRBD2; clone size: NA
CDR3 protein: CASSFQGVNTEAFF; CDR3 DNA: TGTGCCAGCAGCTTTCAGGGGGTGAACACTGAAGCTTTCTTT; V gene: TRBV11-2; J gene: TRBJ1-1; D gene: TRBD1; clone size: once
CDR3 protein: CASSGQDSFEAFF; CDR3 DNA: TGTGCCAGCAGCGGTCAAGACAGCTTTGAAGCTTTCTTT; V gene: TRBV11-3; J gene: TRBJ1-1; D gene: NA; clone size: NA
CDR3 protein: CASSQDPPGRGQETQYF; CDR3 DNA: TGTGCCAGCAGCCAAGATCCACCGGGGCGGGGTCAAGAGACCCAGTACTTC; V gene: TRBV4-2; J gene: TRBJ2-5; D gene: NA; clone size: NA
CDR3 protein: CASRVGLAGDNEQFF; CDR3 DNA: TGTGCCAGCAGAGTGGGACTAGCGGGGGACAATGAGCAGTTCTTC; V gene: TRBV7-9; J gene: TRBJ2-1; D gene: TRBD2; clone size: few
CDR3 protein: CASTGSGDTQYF; CDR3 DNA: TGCGCCAGCACCGGGAGCGGAGATACGCAGTATTTT; V gene: TRBV23-1; J gene: TRBJ2-3; D gene: NA; clone size: NA
CDR3 protein: CASSPGGGGRDEQYF; CDR3 DNA: TGTGCCAGCAGCCCGGGGGGCGGGGGGCGCGACGAGCAGTACTTC; V gene: TRBV2; J gene: TRBJ2-7; D gene: TRBD2; clone size: NA
CDR3 protein: CASSLEHRGPDYGYTF; CDR3 DNA: TGTGCCAGCAGCTTAGAGCACAGGGGGCCGGACTATGGCTACACCTTC; V gene: TRBV7-2; J gene: TRBJ1-2; D gene: TRBD1; clone size: NA
CDR3 protein: CACRGTGDTGELFF; CDR3 DNA: TGTGCCTGCCGGGGCACAGGGGACACCGGGGAGCTGTTTTTT; V gene: TRBV10-3; J gene: TRBJ2-2; D gene: TRBD1; clone size: NA
CDR3 protein: CASSPHLPGGGTDTQYF; CDR3 DNA: TGTGCCAGTAGTCCCCACCTGCCCGGGGGGGGCACAGATACGCAGTATTTT; V gene: TRBV19; J gene: TRBJ2-3; D gene: TRBD2; clone size: NA
CDR3 protein: CASSPAGGRNEQFF; CDR3 DNA: TGTGCCAGCAGCCCAGCGGGGGGGCGGAATGAGCAGTTCTTC; V gene: TRBV9; J gene: TRBJ2-1; D gene: TRBD2; clone size: NA
CDR3 protein: CASSRPDAGQYQETQYF; CDR3 DNA: TGTGCCAGCAGTCGACCGGACGCCGGACAGTACCAAGAGACCCAGTACTTC; V gene: TRBV6-6; J gene: TRBJ2-5; D gene: NA; clone size: NA
CDR3 protein: CATSNDREDHYGYTF; CDR3 DNA: TGTGCCACCAGCAATGACAGGGAAGACCACTATGGCTACACCTTC; V gene: TRBV15; J gene: TRBJ1-2; D gene: TRBD1; clone size: NA
CDR3 protein: CASSQGTLDRGPGYTF; CDR3 DNA: TGCGCCAGCAGCCAAGGTACCCTGGACAGGGGACCTGGCTACACCTTC; V gene: TRBV4-3; J gene: TRBJ1-2; D gene: TRBD1; clone size: NA